This T cell receptor beta chain was found in a study of cytomegalovirus exposure and HLA in healthy donors. V lost 7 bases and J 8 bases, leaving 18 bases between the germline ends. Germline CDR1 is SGHAT and CDR2 is FQNNGV. CDR3 length equals 14 residues. PCR used 60 Vbeta primers and 13 Jbeta primers. Libraries were prepared by immunoSEQ multiplex PCR; TCRdb keeps only in-frame clonotypes and omits some of them. The repertoire holds 150,000 or so clones, with around 80% as singletons. Broader study findings: Among the sequence variants, a highly shared cluster was likely an artifact of sequencing. A later analysis revealed that TCR association rates differed between HLA loci, peaking at DRB1 and bottoming out at HLA-C. With high specificity and sensitivity, the classifier reportedly diagnosed cytomegalovirus status. Most CMV-associated TCR beta chains appeared HLA-restricted in a later analysis.

To note about this clone: Its cognate antigen is unknown.

The chain carries TRBV11-2 and TRBJ2-1; D possibly corresponds to TRBD1 (5 bases). The sequence was obtained from a woman between 40 and 55 years old in good health and CMV-seronegative. The sample consisted of PBMCs. The CDR3 reads CASMSRVGPDEQFF. The CDR3 bases are TGTGCCAGCATGTCACGGGTGGGGCCGGATGAGCAGTTCTTC.